The TCR beta chain described here comes from a study of T cell responses to AZD1222 COVID-19 vaccine. Overall study results and limits: Unmutated variant regions reportedly attract nearly half of all spike-specific TCRs. An increase in Spike-specific TCR breadth and depth was observed after two AZD1222 doses. Clonal diversity was possibly underestimated, and white British individuals and females predominated among donors. At 160-218 and 743-854, vaccine-associated CD4 TCRs were dominant, and they spanned spike.

Profiled with immunoSEQ multiplex PCR; TCRdb holds only in-frame clones, not every one. The sample has 77,000 or so clones; around 87% are singletons. As regards this clone: Antigen unknown.

The TCR comes from an adult who received the AZD1222 COVID-19 vaccine. The input for sequencing was peripheral blood, taken 28 days after the second AZD1222 dose.

As DNA, the CDR3 is TGTGCCAGCAGCTTCAACGGGAACACTGAAGCTTTCTTT. This gives the protein CASSFNGNTEAFF. The chain couples TRBV7-3 to TRBJ1-1; no reliable D call. Germline V gene lookup returns CDR1 SGHTA and CDR2 FQGTGA. The CDR3 totals 13 residues. The V gene lost 3 bases and the J gene lost 1 base, with 6 bases spanning the gap.